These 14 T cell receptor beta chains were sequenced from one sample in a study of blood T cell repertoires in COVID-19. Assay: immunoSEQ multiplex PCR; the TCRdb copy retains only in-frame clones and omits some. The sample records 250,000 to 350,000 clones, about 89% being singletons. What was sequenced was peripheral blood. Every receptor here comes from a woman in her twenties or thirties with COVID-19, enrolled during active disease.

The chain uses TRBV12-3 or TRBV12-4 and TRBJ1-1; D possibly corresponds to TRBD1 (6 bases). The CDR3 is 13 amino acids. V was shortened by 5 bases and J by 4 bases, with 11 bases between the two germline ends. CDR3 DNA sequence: TGTGCCAGCAGTGCCTCCAGGGGCACTGAAGCTTTCTTT. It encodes CASSASRGTEAFF.

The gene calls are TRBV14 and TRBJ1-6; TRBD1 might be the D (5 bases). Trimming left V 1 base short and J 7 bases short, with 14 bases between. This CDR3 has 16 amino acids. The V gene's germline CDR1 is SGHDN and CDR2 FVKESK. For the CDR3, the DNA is TGTGCCAGCAGCCAAGGCCAGGGATTGGTGAATTCACCCCTCCACTTT. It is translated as CASSQGQGLVNSPLHF.

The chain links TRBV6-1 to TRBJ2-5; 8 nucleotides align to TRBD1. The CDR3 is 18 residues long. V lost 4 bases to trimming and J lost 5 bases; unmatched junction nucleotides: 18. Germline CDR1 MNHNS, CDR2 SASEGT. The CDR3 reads CASSVGRGRERSVETQYF. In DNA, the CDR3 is TGTGCCAGCAGTGTAGGCAGGGGGCGCGAGAGGTCGGTTGAGACCCAGTACTTC.

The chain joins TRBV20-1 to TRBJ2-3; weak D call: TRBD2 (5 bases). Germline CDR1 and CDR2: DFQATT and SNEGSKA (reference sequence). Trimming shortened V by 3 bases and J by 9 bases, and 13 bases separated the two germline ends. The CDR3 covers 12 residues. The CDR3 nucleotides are TGCAGTGCTAGTCGTGAGGGTAGAACGCAGTATTTT. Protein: CSASREGRTQYF.

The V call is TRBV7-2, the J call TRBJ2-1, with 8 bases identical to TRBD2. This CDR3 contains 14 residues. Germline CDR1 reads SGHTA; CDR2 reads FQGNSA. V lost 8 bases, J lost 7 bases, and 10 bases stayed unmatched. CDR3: CASRGAGVSNEQFF. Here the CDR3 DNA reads TGTGCCAGCCGTGGAGCGGGAGTATCTAATGAGCAGTTCTTC.

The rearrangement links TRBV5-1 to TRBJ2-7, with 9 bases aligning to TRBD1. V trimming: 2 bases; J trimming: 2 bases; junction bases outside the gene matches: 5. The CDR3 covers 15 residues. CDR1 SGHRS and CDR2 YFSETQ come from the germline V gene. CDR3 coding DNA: TGCGCCAGCAGCTTTGCGGGACAGGGTCCCTACGAGCAGTACTTC. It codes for CASSFAGQGPYEQYF.

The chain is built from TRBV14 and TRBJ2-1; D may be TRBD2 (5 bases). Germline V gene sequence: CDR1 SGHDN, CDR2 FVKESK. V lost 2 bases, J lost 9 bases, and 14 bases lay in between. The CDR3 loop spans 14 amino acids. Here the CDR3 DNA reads TGTGCCAGCAGCCAAATTAGTGGTGCGGGTGAGCAGTTCTTC. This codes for CASSQISGAGEQFF.

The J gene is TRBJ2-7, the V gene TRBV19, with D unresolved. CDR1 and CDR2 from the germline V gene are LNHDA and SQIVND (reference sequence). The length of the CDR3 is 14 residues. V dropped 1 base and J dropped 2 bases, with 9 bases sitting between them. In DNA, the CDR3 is TGTGCCAGTAGTATAGGCGACAAACCCTACGAGCAGTACTTC. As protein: CASSIGDKPYEQYF.

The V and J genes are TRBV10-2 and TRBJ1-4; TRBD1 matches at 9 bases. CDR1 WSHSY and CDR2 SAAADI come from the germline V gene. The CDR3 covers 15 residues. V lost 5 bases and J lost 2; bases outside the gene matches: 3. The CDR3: CASSLTGGTNEKLFF. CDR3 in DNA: TGCGCCAGCAGTCTGACAGGGGGTACTAATGAAAAACTGTTTTTT.

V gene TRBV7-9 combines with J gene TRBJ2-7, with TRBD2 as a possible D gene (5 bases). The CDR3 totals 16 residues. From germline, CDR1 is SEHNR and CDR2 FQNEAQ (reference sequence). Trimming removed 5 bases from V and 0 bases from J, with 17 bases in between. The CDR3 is CASSPSGKLSSYEQYF. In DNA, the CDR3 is TGTGCCAGCAGCCCGTCGGGAAAATTAAGCTCCTACGAGCAGTACTTC.

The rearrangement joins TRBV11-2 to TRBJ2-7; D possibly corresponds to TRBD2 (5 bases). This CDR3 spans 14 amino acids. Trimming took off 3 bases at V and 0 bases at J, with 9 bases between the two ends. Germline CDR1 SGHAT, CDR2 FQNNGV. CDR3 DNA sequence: TGTGCCAGCAGCTTCCAGCGGCTCTCCTACGAGCAGTACTTC. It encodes CASSFQRLSYEQYF.

The CDR3 DNA reads as TGTGCCAGCAGTTTGCGGACAGGGTACGGCTACACCTTC. It is translated as CASSLRTGYGYTF. V usage is TRBV12-3 or TRBV12-4 and J usage is TRBJ1-2, with 8 bases aligning to TRBD1. The CDR3 totals 13 residues. The ends lost 3 bases at V and 8 bases at J; junction bases unmatched: 5.

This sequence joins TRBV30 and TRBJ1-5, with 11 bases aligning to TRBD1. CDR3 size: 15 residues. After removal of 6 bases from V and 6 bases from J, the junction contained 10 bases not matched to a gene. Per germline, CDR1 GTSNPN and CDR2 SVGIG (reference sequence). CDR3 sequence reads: CACRDRGTAGQPQHF. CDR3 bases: TGTGCCTGCCGGGACAGGGGGACAGCGGGTCAGCCCCAGCATTTT.

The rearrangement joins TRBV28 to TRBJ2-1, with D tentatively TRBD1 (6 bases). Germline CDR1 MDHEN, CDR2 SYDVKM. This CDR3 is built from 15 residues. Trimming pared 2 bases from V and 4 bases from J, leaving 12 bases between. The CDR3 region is CASSLGGTQYNEQFF. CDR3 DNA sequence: TGTGCCAGCAGTTTAGGTGGGACACAGTACAATGAGCAGTTCTTC. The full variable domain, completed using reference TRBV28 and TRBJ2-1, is DVKVTQSSRYLVKRTGEKVFLECVQDMDHENMFWYRQDPGLGLRLIYFSYDVKMKEKGDIPEGYSVSREKKERFSLILESASTNQTSMYLCASSLGGTQYNEQFFGPGTRLTVL.